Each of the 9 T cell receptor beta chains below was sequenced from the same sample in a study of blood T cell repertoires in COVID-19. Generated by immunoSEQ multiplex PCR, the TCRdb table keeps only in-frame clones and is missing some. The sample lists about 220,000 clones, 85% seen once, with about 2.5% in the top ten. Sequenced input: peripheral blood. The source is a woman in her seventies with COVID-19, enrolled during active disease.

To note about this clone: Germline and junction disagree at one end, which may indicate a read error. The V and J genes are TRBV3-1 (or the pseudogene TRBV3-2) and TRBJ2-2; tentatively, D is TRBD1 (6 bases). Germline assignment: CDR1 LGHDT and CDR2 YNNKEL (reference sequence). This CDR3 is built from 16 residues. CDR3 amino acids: CASSQNPGTPTEELFF. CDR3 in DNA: TGTGCCAGCAGCCAAAATCCCGGGACACCCACCGAGGAGCTGTTTTTT.

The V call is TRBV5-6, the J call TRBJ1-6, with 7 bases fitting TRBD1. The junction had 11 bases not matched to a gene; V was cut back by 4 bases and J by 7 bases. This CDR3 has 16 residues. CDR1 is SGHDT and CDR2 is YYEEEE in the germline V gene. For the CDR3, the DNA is TGTGCCAGCAGCGATAGGGGGAGCAGGGGGAATTCACCCCTCCACTTT. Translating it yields CASSDRGSRGNSPLHF.

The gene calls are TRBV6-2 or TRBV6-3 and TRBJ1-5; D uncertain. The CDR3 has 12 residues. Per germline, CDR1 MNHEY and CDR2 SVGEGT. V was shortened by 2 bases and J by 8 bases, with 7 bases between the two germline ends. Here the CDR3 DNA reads TGTGCCAGCAGTTACGGCTCTGAGCCCCAGCATTTT. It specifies CASSYGSEPQHF.

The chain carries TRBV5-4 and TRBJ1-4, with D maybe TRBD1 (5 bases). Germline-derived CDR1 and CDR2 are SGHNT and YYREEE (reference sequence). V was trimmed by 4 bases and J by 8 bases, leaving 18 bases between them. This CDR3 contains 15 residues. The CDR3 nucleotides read TGTGCCAGCAGCACAGAGACCAGGACACCAGAAAAACTGTTTTTT. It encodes CASSTETRTPEKLFF.

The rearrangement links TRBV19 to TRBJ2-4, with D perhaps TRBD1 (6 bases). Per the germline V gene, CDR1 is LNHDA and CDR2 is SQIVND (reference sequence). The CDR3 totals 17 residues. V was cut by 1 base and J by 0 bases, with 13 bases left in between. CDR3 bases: TGTGCCAGTAGTATAGGTGGGGGCAGACTAGCCAAAAACATTCAGTACTTC. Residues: CASSIGGGRLAKNIQYF.

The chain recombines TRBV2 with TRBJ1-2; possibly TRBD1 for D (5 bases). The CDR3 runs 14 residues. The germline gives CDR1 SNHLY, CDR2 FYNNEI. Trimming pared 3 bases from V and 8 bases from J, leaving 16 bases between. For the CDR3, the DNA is TGTGCCAGCAGTGACAGGTCCTTTGGGGGGGGCTACACCTTC. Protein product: CASSDRSFGGGYTF.

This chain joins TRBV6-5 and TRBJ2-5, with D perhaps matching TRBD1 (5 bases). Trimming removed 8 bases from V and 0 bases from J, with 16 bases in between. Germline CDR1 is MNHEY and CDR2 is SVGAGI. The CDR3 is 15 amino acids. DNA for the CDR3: TGTGCCAGCCTCAATTGGGGCAGGGACCAAGAGACCCAGTACTTC. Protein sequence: CASLNWGRDQETQYF.

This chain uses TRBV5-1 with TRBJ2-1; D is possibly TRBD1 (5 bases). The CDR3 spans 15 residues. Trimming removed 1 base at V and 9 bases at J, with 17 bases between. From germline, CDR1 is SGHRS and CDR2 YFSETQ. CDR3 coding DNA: TGCGCCAGCAGCTTGTTCAGGGCAGGCGATAGTGAGCAGTTCTTC. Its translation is CASSLFRAGDSEQFF.

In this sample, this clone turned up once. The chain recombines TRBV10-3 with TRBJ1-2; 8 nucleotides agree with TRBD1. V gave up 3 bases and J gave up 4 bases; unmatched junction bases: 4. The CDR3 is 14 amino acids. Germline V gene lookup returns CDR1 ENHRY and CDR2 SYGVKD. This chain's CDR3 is CAISDRTGTYGYTF. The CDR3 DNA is TGTGCCATCAGTGACCGGACAGGGACCTATGGCTACACCTTC.